This entry describes one T cell receptor (beta chain). These data come from a study of early T cells in non-severe SARS-CoV-2 infection. The CDR3 is 14 residues long. The J segment lost 9 bases and the V segment lost 3 bases, leaving 9 bases of the junction unmatched. Germline V lookup: CDR1 SGDLS, CDR2 YYNGEE. Unique molecular identifiers were added to individual cDNA molecules. TCRdb re-called the 5' RACE reads with MiXCR, one entry per CDR3 protein. Among tens of thousands of distinct CDR3 sequences listed, about an eighth were seen once. Sequencing input: whole blood. The gene calls are TRBV9 and TRBJ1-2, with TRBD1 identical over 9 bases. The TCR sequence derives from an adult who was a healthcare worker with PCR-confirmed SARS-CoV-2 infection or an uninfected control (not recorded which). The CDR3 spells CASSGGTGSTRYTF. CDR3 nucleotide sequence: TGTGCCAGCAGCGGAGGGACAGGGAGTACCCGCTACACCTTC.